The 20 T cell receptor beta chains reported below all come from one sample, sequenced in a study of vaccination effects on CD4 cells after COVID-19. The data were produced by immunoSEQ multiplex PCR, yet TCRdb's version contains in-frame clones alone and is incomplete. The table shows 40,000 or so clones, with around 75% occurring only once. Before sequencing, viral peptide pools were used by the ViraFEST assay to expand antigen-specific CD4+ T cells. An approximately 10-day culture period preceded the isolation of CD4+ T cells. By PCR, the person was confirmed to have had SARS-CoV-2 infection between March and December 2020. For these TCRs, the target antigens are not known. The material was CD4+ T cells from PBMCs cultured with a peptide pool, obtained before COVID-19 vaccination. These receptors came from a human donor who had a prior SARS-CoV-2 infection.

The chain is built from TRBV12-3 or TRBV12-4 and TRBJ1-6; no firm D call. This CDR3 is 13 amino acids long. V dropped 3 bases and J dropped 9 bases, with 9 bases sitting between them. The CDR3 coding sequence is TGTGCCAGCAGTTTCTTCCCCCTTTCACCCCTCCACTTT. Translating it yields CASSFFPLSPLHF.

V usage is TRBV9 and J usage is TRBJ2-5; 10 nucleotides match TRBD1. This CDR3 spans 15 amino acids. The V segment lost 3 bases and the J segment 4 bases; nucleotides outside the gene matches: 6. The germline CDR1 and CDR2 sequences are SGDLS and YYNGEE. The CDR3 sequence is CASSALGDRGETQYF. For the CDR3, the DNA is TGTGCCAGCAGCGCCCTCGGGGACAGGGGAGAGACCCAGTACTTC.

V usage is TRBV4-2 and J usage is TRBJ1-3, with 7 bases aligning to TRBD1. Per germline, CDR1 LGHNA and CDR2 YNFKEQ. The CDR3 totals 16 residues. The V gene end was trimmed by 4 bases and the J gene end by 0 bases; junction bases not matched to a gene: 6. Here the CDR3 reads CASSPPGDSSGNTIYF. In DNA, the CDR3 is TGTGCCAGCAGCCCCCCAGGGGACAGCTCTGGAAACACCATATATTTT.

The J gene is TRBJ2-5, the V gene TRBV18; TRBD2 matches 8 bases. The CDR3 runs 16 residues. Trimming removed 6 bases from V and 0 bases from J; junction bases left unmatched: 9. The germline gives CDR1 KGHSH, CDR2 LQKENI. CDR3 in DNA: TGTGCCAGCTCCTACGCCAGCGGGGGAAACCAAGAGACCCAGTACTTC. Its protein product is CASSYASGGNQETQYF.

In its sample, this clone was seen a few times. V gene TRBV6-4 combines with J gene TRBJ1-1; D gene ambiguous. The CDR3 length is 13 residues. Per the germline V gene, CDR1 is MRHNA and CDR2 is SNTAGT. The germline V and J ends were trimmed by 9 bases and 6 bases, with 17 bases remaining between them. In nucleotides, the CDR3 is TGTGCCAGGACTGAACGAAGACACGCTGAAGCTTTCTTT. This codes for CARTERRHAEAFF.

This sequence joins TRBV30 and TRBJ1-2, with D uncertain. The germline gives CDR1 GTSNPN, CDR2 SVGIG (reference sequence). V gave up 4 bases and J gave up 4 bases, with 19 bases separating them. This CDR3 is 15 amino acids long. In DNA, the CDR3 is TGTGCCTGGACCGCAGGAGTCGTCCAGTCCTATGGCTACACCTTC. Its translation is CAWTAGVVQSYGYTF.

This clone was recorded a few times. The chain recombines TRBV18 with TRBJ2-1; D may match TRBD1 or TRBD2 (5 bases each). V dropped 0 bases and J dropped 9 bases, with 12 bases sitting between them. The CDR3 runs 14 residues. The V gene's germline CDR1 is KGHSH and CDR2 LQKENI. Here the CDR3 DNA reads TGTGCCAGCTCACCACCGAATGGGGGTGGTGAGCAGTTCTTC. Translated: CASSPPNGGGEQFF.

The chain has TRBV11-3 and TRBJ2-5; the match to TRBD1 covers 8 bases. Trimming removed 6 bases from V and 0 bases from J; junction bases left unmatched: 6. The CDR3 spans 15 residues. The germline CDR1 and CDR2 sequences are SGHNT and YENEEA. The CDR3 here is CASSPNRGYQETQYF. The CDR3 coding sequence is TGTGCCAGCAGTCCAAACAGGGGGTACCAAGAGACCCAGTACTTC.

The chain is built from TRBV5-1 and TRBJ1-1; D is unresolved. Deletions cut 0 bases from V and 3 bases from J, with 6 bases between. This CDR3 region has 13 residues. Germline values: CDR1 SGHRS, CDR2 YFSETQ. The CDR3 bases are TGCGCCAGCAGCTTGGGCCCCCACACTGAAGCTTTCTTT. This encodes CASSLGPHTEAFF.

This rearrangement joins TRBV29-1 to TRBJ2-3; D is ambiguous. V dropped 6 bases and J dropped 2 bases, with 6 bases sitting between them. Germline V gene lookup returns CDR1 SQVTM and CDR2 ANQGSEA. The CDR3 is 11 residues long. Here the CDR3 reads CSVRPTDTQYF. In DNA, the CDR3 is TGCAGCGTGAGACCCACAGATACGCAGTATTTT.

The chain couples TRBV5-1 to TRBJ2-1; TRBD1 aligns across 8 bases. The trim removed 0 bases at V and 8 bases at J, leaving 7 bases unmatched. This CDR3 is built from 15 residues. Germline CDR1 reads SGHRS; CDR2 reads YFSETQ. CDR3 amino acids: CASSLDPRGQDEQFF. CDR3 sequence (DNA): TGCGCCAGCAGCTTGGATCCCAGGGGGCAGGATGAGCAGTTCTTC.

This chain uses TRBV7-8 with TRBJ2-1; D is unresolved. The CDR3 loop spans 15 amino acids. Germline CDR1 SGHVS, CDR2 FQNEAQ. Trimming cost V 5 bases and J 3 bases, with 14 bases left between them. CDR3 region: CASSLPASNYNEQFF. The CDR3 DNA is TGTGCCAGCAGCCTCCCGGCCAGCAACTACAATGAGCAGTTCTTC.

This sequence joins TRBV5-4 and TRBJ2-2, with D perhaps being TRBD1 or TRBD2 (5 bases each). Trimming left V 4 bases short and J 5 bases short, with 24 bases between. This CDR3 comprises 18 residues. The germline gives CDR1 SGHNT, CDR2 YYREEE (reference sequence). The CDR3 bases are TGTGCCAGCAGCCCACGGGGCGCGCAGGGATTAGGGACCGGGGAGCTGTTTTTT. It yields the protein CASSPRGAQGLGTGELFF.

The V call is TRBV20-1, the J call TRBJ1-5; TRBD1 might be the D (6 bases). This CDR3 is 13 amino acids long. Germline assignment: CDR1 DFQATT and CDR2 SNEGSKA (reference sequence). Trimming left V 3 bases short and J 5 bases short, with 11 bases between. For the CDR3, the DNA is TGCAGTGCTAGTTCAGGGGCGTATCAGCCCCAGCATTTT. Translation: CSASSGAYQPQHF.

V gene TRBV5-6 combines with J gene TRBJ1-1, with 8 bases lining up with TRBD1. Per the germline V gene, CDR1 is SGHDT and CDR2 is YYEEEE. The CDR3 length is 15 residues. The V and J ends lost 4 bases and 5 bases, in that order; junction bases with no gene match: 10. The CDR3 bases are TGTGCCAGCAGCCAGGTTACAGGGGGGAGGACTGAAGCTTTCTTT. Its translation is CASSQVTGGRTEAFF.

This clone showed up just a few times. The CDR3, as DNA: TGTGCCACCAGTGAGACCGGGACAGGGCCCCGATATCACTATGGCTACACCTTC. Protein product: CATSETGTGPRYHYGYTF. The chain uses TRBV24-1 and TRBJ1-2, with 9 bases matching TRBD1. V was clipped by 4 bases and J by 3 bases; unmatched bases: 14. Germline CDR1 is KGHDR and CDR2 is SFDVKD. This CDR3 has 18 amino acids.

This clone was seen once. The J gene is TRBJ2-7, the V gene TRBV7-8; the D call may be TRBD1 or TRBD2 (5 bases each). This CDR3 is 15 amino acids long. Per the germline V gene, CDR1 is SGHVS and CDR2 is FQNEAQ. V lost 6 bases to trimming and J lost 4 bases, with 19 bases between them. CDR3 amino acids: CASRDMRTGRYEQYF. The CDR3 bases are TGTGCCAGCAGAGATATGCGAACGGGGCGATACGAGCAGTACTTC.

The J gene is TRBJ2-7, the V gene TRBV19, with unresolved D. The ends were cut back, 10 bases at V and 0 bases at J, with 13 bases in the middle. The germline gives CDR1 LNHDA, CDR2 SQIVND (reference sequence). The CDR3 runs 13 residues. The CDR3 here is CATSDRHSYEQYF. CDR3 DNA sequence: TGTGCCACCTCGGACCGTCACTCCTACGAGCAGTACTTC. Full variable domain (outside the CDR3, taken from reference TRBV19 and TRBJ2-7): DGGITQSPKYLFRKEGQNVTLSCEQNLNHDAMYWYRQDPGQGLRLIYYSQIVNDFQKGDIAEGYSVSREKKESFPLTVTSAQKNPTAFYLCATSDRHSYEQYFGPGTRLTVT.

The V gene is TRBV4-1, the J gene TRBJ2-7; D call uncertain. V lost 2 bases and J lost 3, with 17 bases in between. From germline, CDR1 is MGHRA and CDR2 YSYEKL. The CDR3 spans 16 residues. In DNA form, the CDR3 reads TGCGCCAGCAGCCAAACCGGGCCGTTCTTAAACTACGAGCAGTACTTC. Its translation is CASSQTGPFLNYEQYF.

The V and J genes are TRBV29-1 and TRBJ2-3; no clear D. V shed 2 bases and J shed 5 bases, with 17 bases lying between them. The CDR3 contains 15 residues. Per the germline V gene, CDR1 is SQVTM and CDR2 is ANQGSEA. The DNA for the CDR3 is TGCAGCGTTGAAATGTCTGGGCTGGTGGGAGATACGCAGTATTTT. It yields the protein CSVEMSGLVGDTQYF.